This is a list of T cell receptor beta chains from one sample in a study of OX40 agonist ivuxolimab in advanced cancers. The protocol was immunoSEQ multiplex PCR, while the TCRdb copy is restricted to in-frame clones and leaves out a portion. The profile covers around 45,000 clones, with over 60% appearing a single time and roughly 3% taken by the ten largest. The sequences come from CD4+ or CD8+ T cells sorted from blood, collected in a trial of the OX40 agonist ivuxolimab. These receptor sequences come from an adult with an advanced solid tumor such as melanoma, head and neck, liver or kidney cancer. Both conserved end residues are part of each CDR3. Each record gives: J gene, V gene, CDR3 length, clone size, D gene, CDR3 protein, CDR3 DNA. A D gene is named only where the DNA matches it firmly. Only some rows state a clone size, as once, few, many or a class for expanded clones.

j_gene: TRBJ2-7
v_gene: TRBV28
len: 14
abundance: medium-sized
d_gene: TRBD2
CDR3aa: CASSLLAGIYEQYF
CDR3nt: TGTGCCAGCAGTCTACTAGCGGGAATTTACGAGCAGTACTTC

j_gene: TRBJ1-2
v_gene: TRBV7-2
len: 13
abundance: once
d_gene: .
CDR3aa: CASSLETAYGYTF
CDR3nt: TGTGCCAGCAGCTTAGAGACTGCGTATGGCTACACCTTC

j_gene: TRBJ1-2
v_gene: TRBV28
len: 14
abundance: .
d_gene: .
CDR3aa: CASNPSLTNYGYTF
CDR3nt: TGTGCCAGCAACCCGAGTCTGACTAACTATGGCTACACCTTC

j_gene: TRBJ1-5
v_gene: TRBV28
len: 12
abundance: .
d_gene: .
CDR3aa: CASSSRGQPQHF
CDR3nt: TGTGCCAGCAGTTCCAGGGGTCAGCCCCAGCATTTT

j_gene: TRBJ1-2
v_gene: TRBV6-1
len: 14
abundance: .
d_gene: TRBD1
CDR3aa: CASRPTGGRYGYTF
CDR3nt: TGTGCCAGCAGACCAACAGGGGGCCGGTATGGCTACACCTTC

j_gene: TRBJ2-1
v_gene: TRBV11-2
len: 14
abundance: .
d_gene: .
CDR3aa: CASSLVAGLVEQFF
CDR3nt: TGTGCCAGCAGCTTAGTTGCGGGATTAGTTGAGCAGTTCTTC

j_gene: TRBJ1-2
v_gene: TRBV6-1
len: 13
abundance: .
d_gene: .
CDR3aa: CASSPTTAYGYTF
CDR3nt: TGTGCCAGCAGTCCGACGACTGCCTATGGCTACACCTTC

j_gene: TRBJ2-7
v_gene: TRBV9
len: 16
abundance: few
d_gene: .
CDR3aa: CASSVGPRWANGEQYF
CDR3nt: TGTGCCAGCAGCGTAGGACCCCGGTGGGCTAATGGCGAGCAGTACTTC

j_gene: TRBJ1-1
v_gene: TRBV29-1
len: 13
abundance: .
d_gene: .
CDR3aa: CSVPGTLGTEAFF
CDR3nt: TGCAGCGTTCCTGGGACGCTGGGCACTGAAGCTTTCTTT

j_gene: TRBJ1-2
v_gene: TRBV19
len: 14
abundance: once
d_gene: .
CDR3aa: CASSIDPSYTGYTF
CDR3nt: TGTGCCAGTAGTATAGACCCCAGCTATACTGGCTACACCTTC

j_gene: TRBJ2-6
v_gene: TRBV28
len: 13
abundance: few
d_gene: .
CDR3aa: CAIPAAGANVLTF
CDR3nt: TGTGCCATCCCTGCGGCTGGGGCCAACGTCCTGACTTTC

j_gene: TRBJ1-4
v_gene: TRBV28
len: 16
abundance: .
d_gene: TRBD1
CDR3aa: CASSLPQGTGHEKLFF
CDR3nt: TGTGCCAGCAGTTTGCCCCAGGGGACAGGGCACGAAAAACTGTTTTTT

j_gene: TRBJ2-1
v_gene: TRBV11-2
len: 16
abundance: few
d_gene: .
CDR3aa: CASRIGFRGSYNEQFF
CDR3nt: TGTGCCAGCAGAATCGGGTTTAGGGGATCCTACAATGAGCAGTTCTTC

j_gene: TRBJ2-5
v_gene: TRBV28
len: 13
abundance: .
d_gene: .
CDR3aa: CASSWGRGETQYF
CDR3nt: TGTGCCAGCAGTTGGGGGCGGGGAGAGACCCAGTACTTC

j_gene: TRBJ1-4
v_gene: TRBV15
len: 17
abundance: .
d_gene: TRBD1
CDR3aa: CATSRGVQGATNEKLFF
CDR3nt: TGTGCCACCAGCAGGGGCGTTCAGGGGGCAACTAATGAAAAACTGTTTTTT

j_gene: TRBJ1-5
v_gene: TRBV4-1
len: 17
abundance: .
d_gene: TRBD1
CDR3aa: CASSQDRQGAQLQPQHF
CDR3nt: TGCGCCAGCAGCCAAGATCGACAGGGGGCCCAGCTTCAGCCCCAGCATTTT

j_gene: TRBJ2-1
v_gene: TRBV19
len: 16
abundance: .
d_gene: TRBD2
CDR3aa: CASSSSSGSSYNEQFF
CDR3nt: TGTGCCAGTAGTTCCTCTAGCGGGAGCTCCTACAATGAGCAGTTCTTC

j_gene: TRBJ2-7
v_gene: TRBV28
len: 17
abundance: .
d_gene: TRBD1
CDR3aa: CASSRLPGQGAWYEQYF
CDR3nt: TGTGCCAGCAGTCGATTACCGGGACAGGGGGCTTGGTACGAGCAGTACTTC

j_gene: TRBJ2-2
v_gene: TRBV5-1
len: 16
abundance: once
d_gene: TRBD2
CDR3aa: CASSFTSGKNTGELFF
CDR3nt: TGCGCCAGCAGCTTCACTAGCGGGAAGAACACCGGGGAGCTGTTTTTT

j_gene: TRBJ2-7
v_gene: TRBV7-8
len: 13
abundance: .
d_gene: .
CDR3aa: CASSGRAPYEQYF
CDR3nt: TGTGCCAGCAGCGGCAGAGCCCCATACGAGCAGTACTTC

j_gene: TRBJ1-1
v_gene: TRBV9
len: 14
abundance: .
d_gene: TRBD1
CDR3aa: CASSVVGTGGEAFF
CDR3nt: TGTGCCAGCAGCGTAGTGGGGACAGGGGGCGAAGCTTTCTTT

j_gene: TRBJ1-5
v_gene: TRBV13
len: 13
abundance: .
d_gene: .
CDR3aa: CASSFGSNQPQHF
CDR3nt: TGTGCCAGCAGCTTCGGTAGCAATCAGCCCCAGCATTTT

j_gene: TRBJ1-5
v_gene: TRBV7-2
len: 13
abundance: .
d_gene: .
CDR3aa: CASSLELSQPQHF
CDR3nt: TGTGCCAGCAGCTTAGAGCTCAGTCAGCCCCAGCATTTT

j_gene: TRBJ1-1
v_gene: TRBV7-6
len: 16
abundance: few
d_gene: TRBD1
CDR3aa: CASSSTRGRRNTEAFF
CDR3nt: TGTGCCAGCAGCTCGACCAGGGGGCGCAGGAACACTGAAGCTTTCTTT

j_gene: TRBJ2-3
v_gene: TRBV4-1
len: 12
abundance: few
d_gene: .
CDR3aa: CASSQVLDTQYF
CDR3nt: TGCGCCAGCAGCCAAGTGCTAGATACGCAGTATTTT

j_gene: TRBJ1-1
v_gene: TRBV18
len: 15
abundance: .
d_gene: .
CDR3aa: CASSPPGPDWVEAFF
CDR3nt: TGTGCCAGCTCACCACCGGGACCCGATTGGGTAGAAGCTTTCTTT

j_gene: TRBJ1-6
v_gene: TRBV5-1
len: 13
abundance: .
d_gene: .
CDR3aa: CASSSDLNSPLHF
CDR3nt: TGCGCCAGCAGCTCAGACCTCAATTCACCCCTCCACTTT

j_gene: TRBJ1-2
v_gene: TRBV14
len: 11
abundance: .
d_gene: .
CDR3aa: CASSRDRGYTF
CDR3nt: TGTGCCAGCAGCCGAGATCGCGGCTACACCTTC

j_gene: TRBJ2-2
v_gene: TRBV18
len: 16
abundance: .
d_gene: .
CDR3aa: CASSPAEGGNTGELFF
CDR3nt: TGTGCCAGCTCACCAGCGGAGGGTGGAAACACCGGGGAGCTGTTTTTT

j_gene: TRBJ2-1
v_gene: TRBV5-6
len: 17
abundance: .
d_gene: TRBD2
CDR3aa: CASTLRASGRAFNEQFF
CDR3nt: TGTGCCAGCACCTTAAGAGCAAGCGGGAGGGCCTTTAATGAGCAGTTCTTC

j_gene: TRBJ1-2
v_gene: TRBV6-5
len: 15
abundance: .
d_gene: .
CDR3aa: CASSYDGHPSYGYTF
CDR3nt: TGTGCCAGCAGTTACGATGGACACCCGAGCTATGGCTACACCTTC

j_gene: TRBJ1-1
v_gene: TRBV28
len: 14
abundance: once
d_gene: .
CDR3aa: CASRTQGTNTEAFF
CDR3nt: TGTGCCAGCAGGACACAGGGAACGAACACTGAAGCTTTCTTT

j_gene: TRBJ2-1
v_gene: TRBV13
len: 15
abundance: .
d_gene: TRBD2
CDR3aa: CASSAKDRGVNEQFF
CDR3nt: TGTGCCAGCAGCGCTAAAGACCGGGGGGTCAATGAGCAGTTCTTC